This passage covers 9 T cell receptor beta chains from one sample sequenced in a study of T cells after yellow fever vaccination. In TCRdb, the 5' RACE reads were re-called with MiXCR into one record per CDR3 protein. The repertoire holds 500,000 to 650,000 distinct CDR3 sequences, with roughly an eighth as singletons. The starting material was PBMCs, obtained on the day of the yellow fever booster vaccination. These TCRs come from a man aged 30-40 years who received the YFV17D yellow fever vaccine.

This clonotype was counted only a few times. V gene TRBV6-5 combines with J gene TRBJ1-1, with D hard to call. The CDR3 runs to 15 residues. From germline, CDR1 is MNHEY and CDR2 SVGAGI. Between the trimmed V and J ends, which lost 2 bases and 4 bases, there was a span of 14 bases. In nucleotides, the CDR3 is TGTGCCAGCAGTTACGGTCCAGGACCGGGCACTGAAGCTTTCTTT. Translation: CASSYGPGPGTEAFF.

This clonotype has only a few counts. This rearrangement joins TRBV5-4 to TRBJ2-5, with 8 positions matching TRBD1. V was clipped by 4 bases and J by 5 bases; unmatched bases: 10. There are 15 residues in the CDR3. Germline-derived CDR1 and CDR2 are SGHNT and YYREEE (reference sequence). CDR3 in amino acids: CASSGTDRAPETQYF. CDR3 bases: TGTGCCAGCAGCGGTACGGACAGGGCTCCCGAGACCCAGTACTTC.

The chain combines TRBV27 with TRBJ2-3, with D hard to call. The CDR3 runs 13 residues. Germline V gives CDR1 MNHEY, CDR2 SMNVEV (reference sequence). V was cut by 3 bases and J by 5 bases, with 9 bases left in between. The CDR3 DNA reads TGTGCCAGCAGTTTTCTTCCCGGAGATACGCAGTATTTT. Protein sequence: CASSFLPGDTQYF.

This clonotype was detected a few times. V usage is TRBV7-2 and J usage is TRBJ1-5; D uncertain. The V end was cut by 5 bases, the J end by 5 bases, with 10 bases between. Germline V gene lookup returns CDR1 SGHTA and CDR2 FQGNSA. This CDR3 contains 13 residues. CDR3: CASSIFRDQPQHF. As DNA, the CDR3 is TGTGCCAGCAGCATCTTTCGGGATCAGCCCCAGCATTTT.

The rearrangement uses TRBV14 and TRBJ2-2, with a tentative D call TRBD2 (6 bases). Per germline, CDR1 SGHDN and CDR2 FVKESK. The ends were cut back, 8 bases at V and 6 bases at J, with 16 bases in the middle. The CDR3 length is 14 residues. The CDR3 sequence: CASGHYPGAGELFF. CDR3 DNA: TGTGCCAGCGGACACTATCCGGGGGCCGGGGAGCTGTTTTTT.

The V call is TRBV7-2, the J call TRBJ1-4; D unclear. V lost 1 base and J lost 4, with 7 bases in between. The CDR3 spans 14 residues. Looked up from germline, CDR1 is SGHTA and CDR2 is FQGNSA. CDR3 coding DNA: TGTGCCAGCAGCTTAGAACAAAGTAATGAAAAACTGTTTTTT. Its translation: CASSLEQSNEKLFF.

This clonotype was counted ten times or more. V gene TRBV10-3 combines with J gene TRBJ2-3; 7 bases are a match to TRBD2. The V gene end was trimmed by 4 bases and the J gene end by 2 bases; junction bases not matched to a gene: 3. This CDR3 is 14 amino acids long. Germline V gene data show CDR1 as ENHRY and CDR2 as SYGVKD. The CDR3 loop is CAISVAGLTDTQYF. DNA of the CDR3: TGTGCCATCAGTGTAGCGGGCCTCACAGATACGCAGTATTTT.

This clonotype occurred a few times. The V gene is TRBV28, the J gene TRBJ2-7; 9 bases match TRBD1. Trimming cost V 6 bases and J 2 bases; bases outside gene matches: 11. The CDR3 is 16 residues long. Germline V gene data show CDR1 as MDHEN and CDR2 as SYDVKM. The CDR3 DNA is TGTGCCAGCAGCACCCTGGGGACAGGGAGGCCCTACGAGCAGTACTTC. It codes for CASSTLGTGRPYEQYF.

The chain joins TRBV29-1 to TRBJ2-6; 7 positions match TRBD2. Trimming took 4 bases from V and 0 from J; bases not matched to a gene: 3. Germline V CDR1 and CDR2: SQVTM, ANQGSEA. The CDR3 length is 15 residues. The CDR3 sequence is CSVGEGSSGANVLTF. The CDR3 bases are TGCAGCGTTGGGGAGGGGAGCTCTGGGGCCAACGTCCTGACTTTC.